This T cell receptor beta chain was obtained from a study of T-cell reconstitution after alpha-beta-depleted transplantation in children. There are many counts of this clonotype. Its antigen is unidentified. The authors prepared the TCRbeta library with unique molecular identifiers. In TCRdb, the PCR reads were re-called with MiXCR into one record per CDR3 protein. Of 700,000 or so distinct CDR3 sequences listed, about an eighth are singletons. Study outcomes and limitations: Newly produced T cells mostly accounted for T-cell counts and diversity one year post-transplant. Surviving thymic progenitors and recipient T cells were the source of high TCRbeta diversity at day 60 in some patients. Reported findings indicate that, about two months after transplant, alpha-beta T cells came from several hundred expanded clones, which were derived from non-depleted graft cells.

This TCR derives from a girl aged 2 to 10 with congenital amegakaryocytic thrombocytopenia, due to receive a stem cell transplant. The sequencing used PBMCs, collected before TCRalphabeta/CD19-depleted stem cell transplant.

The CDR3 region is CASSNLAGFSYEQYF. CDR3 sequence (DNA): TGTGCCAGCAGTAACCTAGCGGGGTTCTCCTACGAGCAGTACTTC. The chain has TRBV12-3 or TRBV12-4 and TRBJ2-7; 9 bases match TRBD2. The V gene end was trimmed by 5 bases and the J gene end by 0 bases; junction bases not matched to a gene: 5. CDR3 size: 15 residues.